A selection of T cell receptor beta chains follows, all from one sample in a study of T cell responses to AZD1222 COVID-19 vaccine. The method was immunoSEQ multiplex PCR; TCRdb's version includes in-frame clones alone and lacks a portion of them. The sample has some 140,000 clones, around 93% seen once. The sample in question was peripheral blood, obtained on day 0 of AZD1222 vaccination. Receptors originate from an adult in good health. Each CDR3 is given with its conserved first and last residue. A D gene is named only where the DNA matches it firmly. Clone size is stated in some rows and not others, as once, few, many or a class when expanded.

d_call,j_call,clone_size,v_call,cdr3_nt,cdr3_aa
TRBD1,TRBJ1-3,-,TRBV5-1,TGCGCCAGCAGCCCTGGGACAGGGTCAGGAAACACCATATATTTT,CASSPGTGSGNTIYF
TRBD1,TRBJ1-6,once,TRBV28,TGTGCCAGCAGTTCATGGACAGGCGGCTCACCCCTCCACTTT,CASSSWTGGSPLHF
TRBD2,TRBJ2-1,-,TRBV11-3,TGTGCCAGCAGCTCAGGGACTAGCGGCAGTTACAATGAGCAGTTCTTC,CASSSGTSGSYNEQFF
TRBD2,TRBJ2-1,-,TRBV5-1,TGCGCCAGCAGCTTGGTAGCGGGGGGGCTAGATGAGCAGTTCTTC,CASSLVAGGLDEQFF
-,TRBJ2-7,-,TRBV11-2,TGTGCCAGCAGCTTAGTACCCGCGGGACAGCTCTCCTACGAGCAGTACTTC,CASSLVPAGQLSYEQYF
-,TRBJ2-7,-,TRBV6-5,TGTGCCACCAAAGAGGGGAGCCTGGCGCAGTACTTC,CATKEGSLAQYF
TRBD2,TRBJ2-4,-,TRBV7-8,TGTGCCAGCACCCCAAGTAGCGGGGATGGCAACATTCAGTACTTC,CASTPSSGDGNIQYF
TRBD1,TRBJ1-5,-,TRBV5-1,TGCGCCAGCAGCCTTGGTACGGGACAGGCTAATCAGCCCCAGCATTTT,CASSLGTGQANQPQHF
-,TRBJ1-4,-,TRBV2,TGTGCCAGCACAGGGGTACTAAATGAAAAACTGTTTTTT,CASTGVLNEKLFF
-,TRBJ2-3,-,TRBV7-6,TGTGCCAGCAGCTTAACTGATACGCAGTATTTT,CASSLTDTQYF
-,TRBJ1-5,-,TRBV18,TGTGCCAGCTCACCGGGGGGTAATCAGCCCCAGCATTTT,CASSPGGNQPQHF
-,TRBJ1-3,-,TRBV7-2,TGTGCCAGCAGCTTAGCGGGGAACTCTGGAAACACCATATATTTT,CASSLAGNSGNTIYF
TRBD2,TRBJ2-1,-,TRBV11-3,TGTGCCAGCAGCTTAACGGCGGGAGTTCCCCACAATGAGCAGTTCTTC,CASSLTAGVPHNEQFF
-,TRBJ1-2,-,TRBV24-1,TGTGCCACCAGTGATTTCTTGGACAACGGCTACACCTTC,CATSDFLDNGYTF
-,TRBJ1-3,-,TRBV15,TGTGCCACCAGAACCGACAGACGGGGAAGGGCCACCATATATTTT,CATRTDRRGRATIYF
-,TRBJ2-1,-,TRBV5-1,TGCGCCAGCAGCTCCAGGGGGGGCTCCGGGTACAATGAGCAGTTCTTC,CASSSRGGSGYNEQFF
TRBD1,TRBJ1-2,-,TRBV2,TGTGCCAGCAGAGCGACAGGGGCTGGCTACACCTTC,CASRATGAGYTF
-,TRBJ2-7,-,TRBV7-8,TGTGCCAGCAGCTTTACCTACGAGCAGTACTTC,CASSFTYEQYF
-,TRBJ2-3,-,TRBV4-3,TGCGCCAGCAGCCAACGCTCCACGGGACACAGCACAGATACGCAGTATTTT,CASSQRSTGHSTDTQYF
-,TRBJ2-3,-,TRBV2,TGTGCCAGCATACGAGCTGGGCAGCTTAGCACAGATACGCAGTATTTT,CASIRAGQLSTDTQYF
TRBD1,TRBJ1-5,-,TRBV7-9,TGTGCCAGCAGCTCCGGGACAGGGAGTCAGCCCCAGCATTTT,CASSSGTGSQPQHF
-,TRBJ1-1,-,TRBV9,TGTGCCAGCAGCCAAGAACCGGGACAAAGTGAAGCTTTCTTT,CASSQEPGQSEAFF
TRBD1,TRBJ2-2,-,TRBV24-1,TGTGCCACCAGTGATACCCGGACAGGGTACACCGGGGAGCTGTTTTTT,CATSDTRTGYTGELFF
-,TRBJ2-1,-,TRBV7-6,TGTGCCAGCAGCTCCCCGGGACGGGAAAAAAATGAGCAGTTCTTC,CASSSPGREKNEQFF
-,TRBJ1-1,few,TRBV7-3,TGTGCCAGCAGCTTATTTTCGGGGCCAACTGAAGCTTTCTTT,CASSLFSGPTEAFF
-,TRBJ2-7,few,TRBV24-1,TGTGCCACCAGTGTTGGGGGGCTCGGGGCCGAGGAGCAGTACTTC,CATSVGGLGAEEQYF
-,TRBJ2-1,-,TRBV27,TGTGCCAGCAGCGTCGCGGGATCGTCGGGTGAGCAGTTCTTC,CASSVAGSSGEQFF
-,TRBJ2-2,once,TRBV30,TGTGCCTGGAGTGACTCGGGGTTCAACACCGGGGAGCTGTTTTTT,CAWSDSGFNTGELFF
TRBD2,TRBJ2-5,-,TRBV4-1,TGCGCCAGCAGCCAAGGCGATAGCGGGAGAGGTGAGACCCAGTACTTC,CASSQGDSGRGETQYF
-,TRBJ2-4,-,TRBV6-2/TRBV6-3,TGTGCCAGCAGTTGGCAGGGAGCCAAAAACATTCAGTACTTC,CASSWQGAKNIQYF
-,TRBJ2-3,-,TRBV6-5,TGTGCCAGCGCTAACACGGATCTTAGCACAGATACGCAGTATTTT,CASANTDLSTDTQYF
-,TRBJ2-4,-,TRBV9,TGTGCCAGCAGCGACACAGAAGCCAAAAACATTCAGTACTTC,CASSDTEAKNIQYF
-,TRBJ2-1,-,TRBV5-4,TGTGCCAGCAGCTTGGTACCGGTAAATGAGCAGTTCTTC,CASSLVPVNEQFF
-,TRBJ1-1,-,TRBV2,TGTGCCAGCAGTGATCCGGCCCGGGAAGCTTTCTTT,CASSDPAREAFF
TRBD2,TRBJ2-7,-,TRBV4-2,TGTGCCAGCAGCCAAGGGAGGACTAGCGGGGGGGTTCGGAGCGAGCAGTACTTC,CASSQGRTSGGVRSEQYF
-,TRBJ2-5,-,TRBV14,TGTGCCAGCAGCCAATTTCCCAGTGTCTGGGAGACCCAGTACTTC,CASSQFPSVWETQYF
-,TRBJ1-5,-,TRBV4-3,TGCGCCAGCAGCCAAGATCGGGGTCAGCCCCAGCATTTT,CASSQDRGQPQHF
TRBD2,TRBJ2-1,-,TRBV14,TGTGCCAGCAGCCAAGATTCAAGCGGGATAACCTACAATGAGCAGTTCTTC,CASSQDSSGITYNEQFF